This T cell receptor beta chain was found in a study of regulatory T cells in long-lasting Graves disease. Overall study context: Graves' patients, diagnosed recently, had received antithyroid drugs under 3 months.

Time point meaning: newly diagnosed GD, antithyroid drugs for less than 3 months. PBMC-extracted RNA yielded the TCR library. An endocrinology unit in Xi'an, China, supplied the patients. This clonotype was picked up many times. Building the TCR beta libraries relied on iRepertoire HTBI primers, and CDR3 regions underwent Arm-PCR. Via MiXCR, TCRdb re-called the multiplex PCR reads, giving one row per CDR3 protein. In the table there are approximately 300,000 distinct CDR3 sequences, 18% of which are singletons. This TCR was sampled from a female donor with Graves disease. The starting material was peripheral blood mononuclear cells (PBMCs), obtained at new diagnosis, from a patient treated with antithyroid drugs.

The CDR3 DNA reads as TGTGCCAGCTCAGCCGGGACAGGGGACGAGCAGTACTTC. Translation gives CASSAGTGDEQYF. The chain employs TRBV18 and TRBJ2-7; 10 positions match TRBD1. V was clipped by 5 bases and J by 5 bases; unmatched bases: 3. The V gene's germline CDR1 is KGHSH and CDR2 LQKENI. This CDR3 spans 13 amino acids.